The rows below give T cell receptor beta chains drawn from one sample of a study of T cell responses to AZD1222 COVID-19 vaccine. Only in-frame clones appear in the TCRdb table, and some are missing; sequencing was by immunoSEQ multiplex PCR. Seen here are some 120,000 clones, roughly nine tenths observed once, and the top ten hold more than 1.5%. The source material was peripheral blood, sampled 28 days after the second AZD1222 dose. The receptors come from an adult who received the AZD1222 COVID-19 vaccine. CDR3s include the opening cysteine and the closing phenylalanine or tryptophan. A D gene is named only where the DNA matches it firmly. Rows may omit the clone size; those that give it use once, few, many or a size class.

14	TRBD2	.	TRBJ2-3	TRBV6-5	TGTGCCAGCAGCTTAGCGGGGTCCACAGATACGCAGTATTTT	CASSLAGSTDTQYF
15	.	.	TRBJ2-7	TRBV7-2	TGTGCCAGCAGCCCGCCGGCAGGGGAAAGATACGAGCAGTACTTC	CASSPPAGERYEQYF
15	.	once	TRBJ1-2	TRBV2	TGTGCCAGCAGTGGGACCTTCGGGACCTCCGGTGGCTACACCTTC	CASSGTFGTSGGYTF
15	.	.	TRBJ1-2	TRBV7-9	TGTGCCAGCAGCTTAGTACAGGGTACTGCGGATGGCTACACCTTC	CASSLVQGTADGYTF
15	.	once	TRBJ1-1	TRBV27	TGTGCCAGCAGTTTCGGTCTCCCCGGGGCCACTGAAGCTTTCTTT	CASSFGLPGATEAFF
14	TRBD1	.	TRBJ1-2	TRBV28	TGTGCCAGCAGTGAAATACAGGGGGCGAGGGGCTACACCTTC	CASSEIQGARGYTF
14	TRBD1	.	TRBJ1-1	TRBV5-4	TGTGCCAGCAGCTGGGGACAGGGGGATACTGAAGCTTTCTTT	CASSWGQGDTEAFF
15	.	few	TRBJ1-2	TRBV5-1	TGCGCCAGCAGCTTGGACAGGGTGGAGGTCTATGGCTACACCTTC	CASSLDRVEVYGYTF
13	.	.	TRBJ2-7	TRBV27	TGTGCCAGCAGTTTGGCAACGGCCTACGAGCAGTACTTC	CASSLATAYEQYF
13	.	.	TRBJ2-1	TRBV10-3	TGTGCCATCATCGACAGCAATAACAATGAGCAGTTCTTC	CAIIDSNNNEQFF
18	.	.	TRBJ1-1	TRBV27	TGTGCCAGCAGTTCCCACCCCCGGGACATATACATGAACACTGAAGCTTTCTTT	CASSSHPRDIYMNTEAFF
16	.	.	TRBJ1-4	TRBV15	TGTGCCACCAGCAGAGAAGCAGGGCTTGGTAATGAAAAACTGTTTTTT	CATSREAGLGNEKLFF
14	TRBD1	.	TRBJ1-1	TRBV6-5	TGTGCCAGCAGTTATTGGGACAGGGGGACTGAAGCTTTCTTT	CASSYWDRGTEAFF
15	.	.	TRBJ2-5	TRBV10-3	TGTGCCAACAGTATAACGAAGGGGGAGGGGGAGACCCAGTACTTC	CANSITKGEGETQYF
17	.	.	TRBJ2-7	TRBV5-1	TGCGCCAGCAGCTTGGGGAGTAGCAGACGTTCCGGATACGAGCAGTACTTC	CASSLGSSRRSGYEQYF
18	TRBD1	.	TRBJ2-6	TRBV5-1	TGCGCCAGCAGCCATAGGGACAGGGGAGGCTCTGGGGCCAACGTCCTGACTTTC	CASSHRDRGGSGANVLTF
16	TRBD1	.	TRBJ2-5	TRBV5-4	TGTGCCAGCAGCCCCAGGGACAGGGGGGAGTTGGAGACCCAGTACTTC	CASSPRDRGELETQYF
13	TRBD1	.	TRBJ1-1	TRBV27	TGTGCCACCTTTAGGACAGGGGTCCCTTGGGTTTTCTTT	CATFRTGVPWVFF
13	.	.	TRBJ1-6	TRBV18	TGTGCCAGCTCACCACAGGGGGTCCCACCCCTCCACTTT	CASSPQGVPPLHF
15	TRBD2	.	TRBJ2-1	TRBV10-1	TGCGCCAGCAGCCCAGCGGGAGACCGCGTCAATGAGCAGTTCTTC	CASSPAGDRVNEQFF
13	.	.	TRBJ2-2	TRBV6-4	TGTGCCAGCAGAATCGACCGTACCGGGGAGCTGTTTTTT	CASRIDRTGELFF
14	TRBD1	few	TRBJ2-7	TRBV27	TGTGCCAGCTCCCGGCGAGGGGGCCTCTACGAGCAGTACTTC	CASSRRGGLYEQYF
15	.	once	TRBJ2-2	TRBV7-8	TGTGCCAGCAGCTTAGTAGGCCTTGACACCGGGGAGCTGTTTTTT	CASSLVGLDTGELFF
14	TRBD1	once	TRBJ2-1	TRBV10-2	TGCGCCATCAGAGCGGGGACAGGGCACAATGAGCAGTTCTTC	CAIRAGTGHNEQFF
14	.	.	TRBJ1-4	TRBV5-1	TGCGCCAGCAGCTTGGGACGGCTTGGGGGAAAACTGTTTTTT	CASSLGRLGGKLFF
17	.	.	TRBJ1-6	TRBV10-3	TGTGCCATCAGTGGGGTAGTAGGACAGAGCCATAATTCACCCCTCCACTTT	CAISGVVGQSHNSPLHF
13	.	.	TRBJ1-5	TRBV5-1	TGCGCCAGCAGCTTGGCCGGGGGGCAGCCCCAGCATTTT	CASSLAGGQPQHF
15	.	.	TRBJ1-1	TRBV29-1	TGCAGCTACCAAAATTCCGGGAGGGGGAACACTGAAGCTTTCTTT	CSYQNSGRGNTEAFF
12	.	.	TRBJ2-7	TRBV7-2	TGTGCCAGCAGCTTAAATAGTTACGAGCAGTACTTC	CASSLNSYEQYF
14	TRBD2	.	TRBJ2-4	TRBV30	TGTGCCGGTGAGCGGGAGGGTGCCAAAAACATTCAGTACTTC	CAGEREGAKNIQYF
17	.	.	TRBJ1-6	TRBV5-4	TGTGCCAGCAGCTTGTCCAGGGATAGCTCCTATAATTCACCCCTCCACTTT	CASSLSRDSSYNSPLHF
17	.	.	TRBJ2-7	TRBV27	TGTGCCAGCAGTCCGCACCAGGGTAGACCCGGCGGCTACGAGCAGTACTTC	CASSPHQGRPGGYEQYF
18	TRBD1	.	TRBJ1-2	TRBV7-9	TGTGCCAGCAGCCATCCCCGGGACAGGGGCCCGATAGGGTATGGCTACACCTTC	CASSHPRDRGPIGYGYTF
13	.	.	TRBJ1-1	TRBV6-5	TGTGCCAGCAATGGGGGTTGGGTCACTGAAGCTTTCTTT	CASNGGWVTEAFF
16	.	.	TRBJ2-7	TRBV15	TGTGCCACCAGCAGAGAGGTTAGAGGTCTTACCTACGAGCAGTACTTC	CATSREVRGLTYEQYF
17	TRBD2	.	TRBJ2-2	TRBV7-9	TGTGCCAGCAGCCGCCCCGGGACTAGCGGGAAATTCGGGGAGCTGTTTTTT	CASSRPGTSGKFGELFF
13	.	.	TRBJ1-5	TRBV10-3	TGTGCCATCACCTCGACAGACGATCAGCCCCAGCATTTT	CAITSTDDQPQHF
19	.	.	TRBJ2-2	TRBV11-2	TGTGCCAGCAGCTCAGGCGGGGGCTTCATAGGGCCGAACACCGGGGAGCTGTTTTTT	CASSSGGGFIGPNTGELFF
15	.	.	TRBJ2-3	TRBV5-6	TGTGCCAGCAGCCCCCGGCAGAGACTCACAGATACGCAGTATTTT	CASSPRQRLTDTQYF
11	.	once	TRBJ2-5	TRBV3-1/TRBV3-2	TGTGCCAGCAGCCTCAGGGTCTCTCGGTACTTC	CASSLRVSRYF
18	TRBD1	few	TRBJ1-2	TRBV5-3	TGTGCCAGAAGCTGGATGATCCGGGACAGGAGGGTACGCGTCGGCTACACCTTC	CARSWMIRDRRVRVGYTF
13	TRBD2	.	TRBJ2-7	TRBV25-1	TGTGCCAGCGCTAGCGGGGGGACCTACGAGCAGTACTTC	CASASGGTYEQYF
17	.	.	TRBJ1-5	TRBV28	TGTGCCATCGCCGACGGACCAAGCCGATATAGCAATCAGCCCCAGCATTTT	CAIADGPSRYSNQPQHF
15	.	.	TRBJ2-1	TRBV3-1/TRBV3-2	TGTGCCAGCAGCCCGAAATATCCCGCCGGCTTCGGGCAGTTCTTC	CASSPKYPAGFGQFF
11	.	.	TRBJ1-3	TRBV20-1	TGCAGTGCCCTTCGGGGAAACACCATATATTTT	CSALRGNTIYF
13	.	.	TRBJ1-4	TRBV6-5	TGTGCCAGCACGGATTACCGAGGGGAAAAACTGTTTTTT	CASTDYRGEKLFF
15	TRBD2	.	TRBJ2-7	TRBV6-5	TGTGCCACACACCATAGCGGGAGGGGAACCTACGAGCAGTACTTC	CATHHSGRGTYEQYF
11	.	.	TRBJ2-7	TRBV5-6	TGTGCCAGCAGCTTGAATTACGAGCAGTACTTC	CASSLNYEQYF
14	TRBD2	.	TRBJ2-7	TRBV5-1	TGCGCCAGCAGCTTGGGCGGGAGGGCCTACGAGCAGTACTTC	CASSLGGRAYEQYF
17	TRBD1	.	TRBJ1-4	TRBV2	TGTGCCAGCAATTTCGGAGGACAGGGGGCGGTTAATGAAAAACTGTTTTTT	CASNFGGQGAVNEKLFF
13	.	.	TRBJ2-3	TRBV5-1	TGCGCCAGCAGCTTGGCCGGTAGGGATACGCAGTATTTT	CASSLAGRDTQYF
14	TRBD2	.	TRBJ2-1	TRBV9	TGTGCCAGCAGCGGTGCGGGAGTGGGGAATGAGCAGTTCTTC	CASSGAGVGNEQFF
12	.	.	TRBJ2-5	TRBV9	TGTGCCAGCAGCGTAGAGGGAAGGACCCAGTACTTC	CASSVEGRTQYF